These 26 T cell receptor beta chains came from one sample sequenced in a study of neurological immune-mediated disorders. TCRdb reprocessed the 5' RACE reads with MiXCR, giving one entry per CDR3 protein. The data contain more than 40,000 distinct CDR3 sequences, 1.9% of them singletons. Sample: PBMCs. The origin of the receptors is a woman in her thirties or forties with multiple sclerosis.

This clonotype has at least ten counts. This chain connects TRBV12-3 or TRBV12-4 to TRBJ1-5, with a weak D call TRBD1 (5 bases). Trimming left V 4 bases short and J 7 bases short, with 11 bases between. The CDR3 is made up of 13 amino acids. This CDR3 is CASSSGWGQPQHF. CDR3 nucleotide sequence: TGTGCCAGCAGTTCAGGGTGGGGGCAGCCCCAGCATTTT.

This clonotype was observed at least ten times. This CDR3 reads CASSVGTSGYEQYF. Here the CDR3 DNA reads TGTGCCAGCAGCGTAGGGACTAGCGGCTACGAGCAGTACTTC. The genes are TRBV9 and TRBJ2-7; 10 bases are a match to TRBD2. This CDR3 has 14 amino acids. The V gene end was trimmed by 0 bases and the J gene end by 3 bases; junction bases not matched to a gene: 0. Germline CDR1 reads SGDLS; CDR2 reads YYNGEE.

This clonotype was recorded at least ten times. The chain carries TRBV20-1 and TRBJ1-1, with TRBD1 as a possible D gene (6 bases). Trimming left V 5 bases short and J 2 bases short, with 12 bases between. CDR1 is DFQATT and CDR2 is SNEGSKA in the germline V gene (reference sequence). The CDR3 has 13 residues. CDR3 loop: CSAGWGANTEAFF. The CDR3 coding sequence is TGCAGTGCTGGCTGGGGGGCAAACACTGAAGCTTTCTTT.

This clonotype has at least ten counts. V gene TRBV29-1 combines with J gene TRBJ2-7, with 13 bases that match TRBD2. V lost 5 bases and J lost 4; bases outside the gene matches: 5. The germline V gene has CDR1 SQVTM and CDR2 ANQGSEA. The CDR3 length is 14 residues. As DNA, the CDR3 is TGCAGCGTTTCCGGACTAGCGGGGGAGTACGAGCAGTACTTC. It translates to CSVSGLAGEYEQYF.

This clonotype has at least ten counts. This chain uses TRBV7-9 with TRBJ1-5; D is unclear. Germline V gives CDR1 SEHNR, CDR2 FQNEAQ (reference sequence). The ends were cut back, 0 bases at V and 4 bases at J, with 10 bases in the middle. This CDR3 has 15 residues. CDR3 protein: CASSLAGGGNQPQHF. The DNA of the CDR3 is TGTGCCAGCAGCTTAGCAGGCGGTGGAAATCAGCCCCAGCATTTT.

The table lists this clonotype with many counts. The chain joins TRBV6-6 to TRBJ2-6, with no clear D. Germline CDR1 MNHNY, CDR2 SVGAGI (reference sequence). The CDR3 has 17 residues. Trimming removed 3 bases at V and 4 bases at J, with 16 bases between. The CDR3 sequence is CASSYSGESTGANVLTF. CDR3 nucleotides: TGTGCCAGCAGTTATTCTGGGGAATCGACCGGGGCCAACGTCCTGACTTTC.

Ten or more counts support this clonotype. J is TRBJ1-1 and V is TRBV10-3; D is uncertain. In germline, CDR1 is ENHRY, CDR2 SYGVKD. The CDR3 extends over 11 amino acids. V was trimmed by 10 bases and J by 2 bases, leaving 8 bases between them. CDR3: CATEANTEAFF. CDR3 nucleotides: TGTGCCACTGAGGCAAACACTGAAGCTTTCTTT.

The gene calls are TRBV11-3 and TRBJ2-3; the D is unclear. Germline loops: CDR1 SGHNT, CDR2 YENEEA. The CDR3 contains 13 residues. V lost 4 bases, J lost 2 bases, and 7 bases lay in between. CDR3 loop: CASSSSNTDTQYF. The CDR3 bases are TGTGCCAGCAGCTCGAGTAACACAGATACGCAGTATTTT.

This clonotype has a count of ten or more. The rearrangement links TRBV5-1 to TRBJ1-1, with D maybe TRBD1 (6 bases). The CDR3 covers 17 residues. The germline CDR1 and CDR2 sequences are SGHRS and YFSETQ. V lost 0 bases and J lost 1, with 16 bases in between. CDR3 amino acids: CASSLARLGRGNTEAFF. CDR3 nucleotides: TGCGCCAGCAGCTTGGCGCGGCTAGGCAGGGGGAACACTGAAGCTTTCTTT.

This clonotype has at least ten counts. V usage is TRBV18 and J usage is TRBJ2-7; the D gene is possibly TRBD2 (6 bases). The CDR3 extends over 14 amino acids. Trimming took off 6 bases at V and 2 bases at J, with 14 bases between the two ends. CDR1 is KGHSH, CDR2 LQKENI, per germline. CDR3 sequence: CASSPDSGAYEQYF. Here the CDR3 DNA reads TGTGCCAGCTCCCCCGATAGCGGTGCCTACGAGCAGTACTTC.

The sample holds many counts of this clonotype. V usage is TRBV5-1 and J usage is TRBJ2-5, with D possibly being TRBD1 (6 bases). This CDR3 is built from 14 residues. Trimming took off 3 bases at V and 4 bases at J, with 13 bases between the two ends. CDR1 SGHRS and CDR2 YFSETQ come from the germline V gene. Written as DNA, the CDR3 is TGCGCCAGCAGCTCACAGGGATGGGGAGAGACCCAGTACTTC. It yields the protein CASSSQGWGETQYF.

This clonotype was observed at least ten times. The gene calls are TRBV20-1 and TRBJ2-1, with D perhaps being TRBD1 or TRBD2 (5 bases each). V dropped 7 bases and J dropped 5 bases, with 15 bases sitting between them. CDR1 and CDR2 (germline): DFQATT, SNEGSKA (reference sequence). The CDR3 is 13 amino acids. Written as DNA, the CDR3 is TGCAGTGGCCCGGGACGAGGGGACAATGAGCAGTTCTTC. It yields the protein CSGPGRGDNEQFF.

This clonotype was seen ten or more times. This rearrangement joins TRBV5-1 to TRBJ2-1, with a possible D match to TRBD1 (5 bases). The germline CDR1 and CDR2 sequences are SGHRS and YFSETQ. The CDR3 is 13 residues long. Deletions cut 2 bases from V and 9 bases from J, with 12 bases between. The CDR3 region is CASSLDTGSEQFF. DNA of the CDR3: TGCGCCAGCAGCTTAGATACAGGATCTGAGCAGTTCTTC.

This clonotype has at least ten counts. CDR3 sequence: CASRSQGGRSVTTEAFF. In DNA, the CDR3 is TGTGCCAGCCGATCACAAGGAGGGCGAAGTGTAACCACTGAAGCTTTCTTT. The chain has TRBV6-6 and TRBJ1-1; D uncertain. There are 17 residues in the CDR3. The V end lost 8 bases, the J end lost 4 bases, and 26 bases lay between the germline ends. Germline CDR1 is MNHNY and CDR2 is SVGAGI (reference sequence).

This clonotype was detected ten times or more. The chain links TRBV5-1 to TRBJ1-4; D is perhaps TRBD1 (5 bases). This CDR3 has 15 amino acids. The V gene lost 0 bases and the J gene lost 3 bases, with 9 bases spanning the gap. Germline assignment: CDR1 SGHRS and CDR2 YFSETQ. CDR3: CASSLDTGSNEKLFF. CDR3 nucleotides: TGCGCCAGCAGCTTGGACACAGGCTCTAATGAAAAACTGTTTTTT.

At least ten counts were recorded for this clonotype. The chain couples TRBV7-9 to TRBJ2-1; tentative D call: TRBD1 (6 bases). The CDR3 consists of 14 residues. The germline CDR1 and CDR2 sequences are SEHNR and FQNEAQ (reference sequence). The ends were cut back, 5 bases at V and 10 bases at J, with 18 bases in the middle. CDR3 amino acids: CASSVFQGMGEQFF. For the CDR3, the DNA is TGTGCCAGCAGCGTTTTCCAGGGGATGGGAGAGCAGTTCTTC.

This clonotype has ten or more counts. J is TRBJ1-2 and V is TRBV7-9; no firm D call. CDR1 SEHNR and CDR2 FQNEAQ come from the germline V gene (reference sequence). The V end lost 5 bases, the J end lost 7 bases, and 20 bases lay between the germline ends. The CDR3 consists of 15 residues. The CDR3 DNA reads TGTGCCAGCAGCCCACCTGAGTGGGAGTGGATTGGCTACACCTTC. This codes for CASSPPEWEWIGYTF.

This clonotype was detected ten times or more. This rearrangement joins TRBV5-1 to TRBJ2-3, with 10 bases identical to TRBD2. The CDR3 covers 15 residues. Germline values: CDR1 SGHRS, CDR2 YFSETQ. The junction had 8 bases not matched to a gene; V was cut back by 7 bases and J by 3 bases. CDR3 coding DNA: TGCGCCAGCTCCATACTAGCGGGGAATACAGATACGCAGTATTTT. As protein: CASSILAGNTDTQYF.

At least ten counts were recorded for this clonotype. The chain uses TRBV20-1 and TRBJ1-2; a possible D gene is TRBD1 (5 bases). Germline V lookup: CDR1 DFQATT, CDR2 SNEGSKA (reference sequence). This CDR3 is 13 amino acids long. Trimming removed 4 bases at V and 8 bases at J, with 17 bases between. The CDR3 protein is CSATSEAGLGYTF. CDR3 nucleotides: TGCAGTGCTACCTCGGAGGCGGGACTGGGCTACACCTTC.

This clonotype appeared many times. This sequence joins TRBV12-3 or TRBV12-4 and TRBJ2-3; D tentatively fits TRBD1 or TRBD2 (5 bases each). V lost 4 bases and J 3 bases, leaving 5 bases between the germline ends. This CDR3 spans 12 amino acids. The CDR3: CASSWGTDTQYF. The CDR3 DNA sequence: TGTGCCAGCAGTTGGGGGACAGATACGCAGTATTTT.

This clonotype turned up a few times. The chain is built from TRBV5-1 and TRBJ1-2; D is uncertain. The CDR3 covers 14 residues. Trimming stripped 2 bases from V and 0 bases from J, with 8 bases between. Germline CDR1 is SGHRS and CDR2 is YFSETQ. CDR3 bases: TGCGCCAGCAGCTTCCAGGCAACTAACTATGGCTACACCTTC. Amino acid sequence: CASSFQATNYGYTF.

This clonotype was picked up many times. The CDR3: CATSSTDSGSTLYEQYF. In nucleotides, the CDR3 is TGTGCCACCAGCTCTACCGATAGCGGGTCGACTTTATACGAGCAGTACTTC. The chain links TRBV15 to TRBJ2-7; 7 nucleotides line up with TRBD2. Germline values: CDR1 LNHNV, CDR2 YYDKDF (reference sequence). J was trimmed by 4 bases and V by 5 bases; bases with no gene match: 17. CDR3 length: 17 amino acids.

This clonotype was found many times. The V call is TRBV5-1, the J call TRBJ1-1, with a weak D call TRBD1 (6 bases). The length of the CDR3 is 15 residues. Germline assignment: CDR1 SGHRS and CDR2 YFSETQ. Trimming removed 2 bases at V and 1 base at J, with 12 bases between. The CDR3 region has the DNA TGCGCCAGCAGCTTAGGGGGGTACGGGAACACTGAAGCTTTCTTT. Translating gives CASSLGGYGNTEAFF.

The table lists this clonotype with many counts. The chain recombines TRBV5-4 with TRBJ1-4, with TRBD1 identical over 10 bases. Per the germline V gene, CDR1 is SGHNT and CDR2 is YYREEE (reference sequence). V trimming: 3 bases; J trimming: 6 bases; junction bases outside the gene matches: 8. The CDR3 totals 16 residues. This CDR3 reads CASSSQTGTGDEKLFF. The CDR3 DNA follows: TGTGCCAGCAGCTCGCAAACCGGGACAGGGGATGAAAAACTGTTTTTT.

This clonotype has ten or more counts. This chain connects TRBV4-1 to TRBJ2-6, with D possibly matching TRBD1 (7 bases). CDR1 is MGHRA and CDR2 is YSYEKL in the germline V gene. The CDR3 extends over 18 amino acids. The V and J ends lost 4 bases and 0 bases respectively, with 16 bases between them. The CDR3 spells CASSRGGTVHSGANVLTF. The CDR3 bases are TGCGCCAGCAGCCGAGGCGGGACAGTCCACTCTGGGGCCAACGTCCTGACTTTC.

In its sample, this clonotype was seen many times. This chain connects TRBV20-1 to TRBJ2-1, with D possibly matching TRBD2 (6 bases). The CDR3 runs 14 residues. Germline V gene lookup returns CDR1 DFQATT and CDR2 SNEGSKA (reference sequence). CDR3 sequence (DNA): TGCAGCCGCGGCGGAGGGGTGAGAGGGAATGAGCAGTTCTTC. Protein: CSRGGGVRGNEQFF.